This T cell receptor beta chain originates from a study of spatial heterogeneity in lung cancer. Study summary: The average appearance count of each unique TCR and UMI combination in raw reads was more than nine.

As to time point: sample taken at primary tumor resection. In each case, whole RNA from tumor, nontumor lung or frozen PBMC was sequenced unsorted. The cohort: some 73 early-stage, untreated non-small cell lung cancer patients. This clonotype was picked up many times. In the library, each TCR cDNA molecule bore its own unique molecular identifier. TCRdb independently ran MiXCR on the 5' RACE reads; one entry per CDR3 protein. The sample yields 20,000 to 25,000 distinct CDR3 sequences, roughly 4.6% seen once. This sequence was found in a male donor with early-stage non-small cell lung cancer. Sequenced here: PBMCs, sampled at surgery.

CDR3 sequence (DNA): TGCGCCAGCAGCAATTCGGGACCCTACAATGAGCAGTTCTTC. Its protein is CASSNSGPYNEQFF. The chain recombines TRBV5-1 with TRBJ2-1; perhaps D is TRBD1 or TRBD2 (5 bases each). From germline, CDR1 is SGHRS and CDR2 YFSETQ. Trimming stripped 4 bases from V and 2 bases from J, with 10 bases between. The CDR3 covers 14 residues.